The entry below describes one T cell receptor beta chain. Its target is not known. The sample contains more than one DNA sequence encoding this CDR3. Healthy bone marrow donors made up the cohort. This sample was included in a study of cytomegalovirus exposure and HLA in healthy donors. The PCR ran on 60 Vbeta and 13 Jbeta primers. Sequencing used immunoSEQ multiplex PCR; TCRdb keeps in-frame clones, though not all of them. The sample shows around 70,000 clones, roughly 88% of them seen only once. Study-level points and caveats: It was reported in a later analysis that an Asian-associated ancestry cluster showed fewer N-insertions than the approximately 670-donor mean. There were several of the most significant clusters that appeared linked to common viral pathogens in a later analysis. Most CMV-associated TCR beta chains appeared HLA-restricted in a later analysis.

The sequencing input was PBMCs. This TCR was sampled from a woman in her 30s in good health and CMV-seronegative.

CDR3 bases: TGTGCCAGCAGCTTAAGCTTCGAGACCCAGTACTTC. Its protein product is CASSLSFETQYF. The V gene is TRBV11-3, the J gene TRBJ2-5; the D is unclear. The CDR3 loop spans 12 amino acids. V dropped 2 bases and J dropped 5 bases, with 6 bases sitting between them. The germline V gene has CDR1 SGHNT and CDR2 YENEEA.